The 28 T cell receptor beta chains reported below all come from one sample, sequenced in a study of blood T cell repertoires in COVID-19. Sequencing was performed with immunoSEQ multiplex PCR; in TCRdb, only in-frame clones are kept and a portion is missing. The sample holds over 250,000 clones, 85% to 90% seen once. The sample consisted of PBMCs or T cells enriched from blood (not recorded which). These receptors originate from a woman in her late teens or twenties who had recovered from COVID-19.

This clone was seen a single time. The chain joins TRBV6-6 to TRBJ1-2, with 11 bases fitting TRBD1. Germline CDR1 is MNHNY and CDR2 is SVGAGI (reference sequence). After removal of 6 bases from V and 4 bases from J, the junction contained 10 bases not matched to a gene. The CDR3 contains 16 residues. The CDR3 region has the DNA TGTGCCAGCAGCCTACCGGGACAGGGGGAGAGCTATGGCTACACCTTC. Translation: CASSLPGQGESYGYTF.

This chain links TRBV7-3 with TRBJ1-6; TRBD1 matches 8 bases. Germline V lookup: CDR1 SGHTA, CDR2 FQGTGA. CDR3 length: 15 amino acids. V lost 5 bases and J lost 4; bases outside the gene matches: 4. CDR3 sequence (DNA): TGTGCCAGCAGCCCCGGACAGGGATATAATTCACCCCTCCACTTT. Protein product: CASSPGQGYNSPLHF.

This chain connects TRBV5-1 to TRBJ2-1; D possibly corresponds to TRBD1 (6 bases). CDR1 and CDR2 (germline): SGHRS, YFSETQ. This CDR3 spans 14 amino acids. The V end was cut by 0 bases, the J end by 10 bases, with 14 bases between. Written as DNA, the CDR3 is TGCGCCAGCAGCTTGGTAATGGGGGCAGGGGAGCAGTTCTTC. Protein product: CASSLVMGAGEQFF.

The chain recombines TRBV7-9 with TRBJ1-2; TRBD1 might be the D (6 bases). CDR1 and CDR2 (germline): SEHNR, FQNEAQ (reference sequence). The V end lost 3 bases, the J end lost 1 base, and 9 bases lay between the germline ends. The CDR3 loop spans 14 amino acids. For the CDR3, the DNA is TGTGCCAGCAGCTTGAGGGGGGGTAACTATGGCTACACCTTC. Protein sequence: CASSLRGGNYGYTF.

J is TRBJ1-2 and V is TRBV11-2; no definite D call. Germline CDR1 reads SGHAT; CDR2 reads FQNNGV. This CDR3 region has 17 residues. V was shortened by 0 bases and J by 5 bases, with 19 bases between the two germline ends. The CDR3 loop is CASSLEAPGLVGYGYTF. In nucleotides, the CDR3 is TGTGCCAGCAGCTTAGAGGCCCCGGGGTTAGTAGGGTATGGCTACACCTTC. Using reference TRBV11-2 and TRBJ1-2 for the parts outside the CDR3, the full variable domain is EAGVAQSPRYKIIEKRQSVAFWCNPISGHATLYWYQQILGQGPKLLIQFQNNGVVDDSQLPKDRFSAERLKGVDSTLKIQPAKLEDSAVYLCASSLEAPGLVGYGYTFGSGTRLTVV.

The V call is TRBV11-2, the J call TRBJ1-2; a possible D gene is TRBD1 (5 bases). CDR3 length: 15 residues. V lost 6 bases, J lost 0 bases, and 14 bases lay in between. Germline V gene data show CDR1 as SGHAT and CDR2 as FQNNGV. The CDR3, as DNA: TGTGCCAGCAGACCGACAGAACTTACTAACTATGGCTACACCTTC. Amino acid sequence: CASRPTELTNYGYTF. The whole variable domain, remainder taken from reference TRBV11-2 and TRBJ1-2, is EAGVAQSPRYKIIEKRQSVAFWCNPISGHATLYWYQQILGQGPKLLIQFQNNGVVDDSQLPKDRFSAERLKGVDSTLKIQPAKLEDSAVYLCASRPTELTNYGYTFGSGTRLTVV.

This rearrangement joins TRBV5-1 to TRBJ1-2, with 10 bases matching TRBD1. Germline loops: CDR1 SGHRS, CDR2 YFSETQ. With V trimmed by 3 bases and J by 1 base, 6 bases remained unmatched. The CDR3 extends over 16 amino acids. In DNA form, the CDR3 reads TGCGCCAGCAGCTCAGGGACAGGGGACTTTAACTATGGCTACACCTTC. This translates into CASSSGTGDFNYGYTF.

V is TRBV3-1 (or the pseudogene TRBV3-2) and J is TRBJ1-6; D uncertain. In germline, CDR1 is LGHDT, CDR2 YNNKEL (reference sequence). CDR3 size: 15 residues. Trimming took 6 bases from V and 5 from J, leaving 14 bases between them. CDR3 loop: CASRSDTLNNSPLHF. The CDR3 region has the DNA TGTGCCAGCAGATCAGACACCCTAAATAATTCACCCCTCCACTTT.

V gene TRBV21-1 combines with J gene TRBJ1-2; no DNA check was done on the table's D call, TRBD1. TRBV21-1 is annotated as a pseudogene. The CDR3 consists of 16 residues. For the CDR3, the DNA is TGTGCCAGCAGCAAAGCAAAATACAGAAGGGGTCCTGGCTACACCTTC. Translating it yields CASSKAKYRRGPGYTF.

This chain joins TRBV5-1 and TRBJ1-3; D ambiguous. The CDR3 is made up of 13 amino acids. The germline gives CDR1 SGHRS, CDR2 YFSETQ. Trimming shortened V by 6 bases and J by 0 bases, and 7 bases separated the two germline ends. The DNA for the CDR3 is TGCGCCAGCACCCCAGACTCTGGAAACACCATATATTTT. It codes for CASTPDSGNTIYF.

Only a few counts were recorded for this clone. The chain employs TRBV10-3 and TRBJ2-2, with TRBD1 matching 7 bases. V was pared by 4 bases and J by 2 bases, with 7 bases of the junction left unmatched. Germline loops: CDR1 ENHRY, CDR2 SYGVKD. The CDR3 runs 16 residues. The CDR3 loop reads CAISVGPGGNTGELFF. The CDR3 DNA reads TGTGCCATCAGTGTAGGGCCAGGGGGTAACACCGGGGAGCTGTTTTTT.

The chain joins TRBV11-2 to TRBJ1-2; D possibly corresponds to TRBD1 (5 bases). V was shortened by 1 base and J by 5 bases, with 14 bases between the two germline ends. The CDR3 sequence is 15 residues long. Germline V lookup: CDR1 SGHAT, CDR2 FQNNGV. CDR3 bases: TGTGCCAGCAGCTTAGTATCTTGGGGGGGGTATGGCTACACCTTC. It translates to CASSLVSWGGYGYTF. The variable domain in full, completed from reference TRBV11-2 and TRBJ1-2, reads EAGVAQSPRYKIIEKRQSVAFWCNPISGHATLYWYQQILGQGPKLLIQFQNNGVVDDSQLPKDRFSAERLKGVDSTLKIQPAKLEDSAVYLCASSLVSWGGYGYTFGSGTRLTVV.

This chain joins TRBV5-4 and TRBJ2-3, with 10 bases that match TRBD2. Losses at the gene ends were 4 bases for V and 5 bases for J; bases not matched to a gene: 19. The germline CDR1 and CDR2 sequences are SGHNT and YYREEE (reference sequence). The CDR3 runs 19 residues. The CDR3 region has the DNA TGTGCCAGCAGCCGGGGCCAGCGGGGGGGCCTCCTCAGGATAGATACGCAGTATTTT. This gives the protein CASSRGQRGGLLRIDTQYF.

This clone has only one observation. The genes are TRBV7-9 and TRBJ2-7, with D unclear. This CDR3 spans 13 amino acids. V was trimmed by 5 bases and J by 3 bases, leaving 11 bases between them. CDR1 and CDR2 (germline): SEHNR, FQNEAQ (reference sequence). The CDR3 DNA follows: TGTGCCAGCAGCAAGAAGGCTAGCTACGAGCAGTACTTC. It translates to CASSKKASYEQYF.

This chain connects TRBV28 to TRBJ2-1; the D gene is possibly TRBD2 (5 bases). Trimming shortened V by 7 bases and J by 2 bases, and 12 bases separated the two germline ends. CDR3 length equals 14 residues. CDR1 is MDHEN and CDR2 is SYDVKM in the germline V gene. The CDR3 DNA follows: TGTGCCAGCAATCTCGCGACTACCTACAATGAGCAGTTCTTC. Encoded protein: CASNLATTYNEQFF.

This chain connects TRBV27 to TRBJ1-5; TRBD1 matches 8 bases. J gave up 2 bases and V 5 bases, and 8 bases lay outside the gene matches. CDR3 length equals 16 residues. Germline CDR1 and CDR2: MNHEY and SMNVEV (reference sequence). In DNA, the CDR3 is TGTGCCAGCAGTCCAAGGACAGGGATCGGCAATCAGCCCCAGCATTTT. This codes for CASSPRTGIGNQPQHF.

The J gene is TRBJ1-4, the V gene TRBV6-5; 9 nucleotides match TRBD1. Germline V gene sequence: CDR1 MNHEY, CDR2 SVGAGI. J lost 6 bases, V lost 7 bases, and 6 bases had no gene match. There are 14 residues in the CDR3. CDR3 in DNA: TGTGCCAGCATTATGACAGGGGGGTATGAAAAACTGTTTTTT. This codes for CASIMTGGYEKLFF.

The genes are TRBV12-3 or TRBV12-4 and TRBJ1-1, with D perhaps TRBD1 (5 bases). V dropped 7 bases and J dropped 1 base, with 10 bases sitting between them. The CDR3 has 13 amino acids. The CDR3 DNA sequence: TGTGCCAGCAACGTACAGGAGAACACTGAAGCTTTCTTT. Protein product: CASNVQENTEAFF.

This clone has only one observation. The V and J genes are TRBV10-3 and TRBJ1-1; maybe TRBD1 (5 bases). Looked up from germline, CDR1 is ENHRY and CDR2 is SYGVKD. The CDR3 loop spans 17 amino acids. Trimming shortened V by 2 bases and J by 1 base, and 17 bases separated the two germline ends. The CDR3 DNA reads as TGTGCCATCAGTGAGGGTGGAGGAGGGACCGGGAACACTGAAGCTTTCTTT. This sequence encodes CAISEGGGGTGNTEAFF.

The chain recombines TRBV5-5 with TRBJ1-5, with 9 bases that match TRBD1. Germline lookup yields CDR1 SGHKS and CDR2 YYEKEE (reference sequence). V lost 4 bases and J lost 6; bases outside the gene matches: 8. The CDR3 spans 15 residues. CDR3 region: CASSPSGTGIQPQHF. As DNA, the CDR3 is TGTGCCAGCAGCCCATCCGGGACAGGGATTCAGCCCCAGCATTTT.

The chain joins TRBV19 to TRBJ1-1; D not resolved. V was shortened by 1 base and J by 1 base, with 4 bases between the two germline ends. The CDR3 length is 13 residues. Germline-derived CDR1 and CDR2 are LNHDA and SQIVND (reference sequence). The CDR3 here is CASSIARNTEAFF. CDR3 DNA sequence: TGTGCCAGTAGTATAGCCAGGAACACTGAAGCTTTCTTT.

The chain uses TRBV4-1 and TRBJ1-2; maybe TRBD1 (5 bases). The CDR3 sequence is 16 residues long. Germline V CDR1 and CDR2: MGHRA, YSYEKL. Trimming pared 1 base from V and 2 bases from J, leaving 14 bases between. The CDR3 nucleotides read TGCGCCAGCAGCCAAGGGAGAGGACGGGGGAACTATGGCTACACCTTC. Translated, it gives CASSQGRGRGNYGYTF.

The rearrangement links TRBV3-1 (or the pseudogene TRBV3-2) to TRBJ2-7; TRBD1 might be the D (6 bases). Germline loops: CDR1 LGHDT, CDR2 YNNKEL (reference sequence). The CDR3 extends over 19 amino acids. Trimming removed 0 bases at V and 1 base at J, with 22 bases between. Here the CDR3 reads CASSQDSGGTQRGSYEQYF. The CDR3 coding sequence is TGTGCCAGCAGCCAAGATTCAGGAGGTACACAGAGGGGGTCCTACGAGCAGTACTTC.

The genes are TRBV11-2 and TRBJ2-2; TRBD1 agrees at 7 bases. V lost 4 bases and J lost 2; bases outside the gene matches: 7. The CDR3 runs 16 residues. CDR1 is SGHAT, CDR2 FQNNGV, per germline. This CDR3 is CASSSGQAFNTGELFF. As DNA, the CDR3 is TGTGCCAGCAGCTCTGGACAGGCCTTCAACACCGGGGAGCTGTTTTTT.

The chain carries TRBV5-4 and TRBJ1-1; TRBD1 matches at 8 bases. The germline CDR1 and CDR2 sequences are SGHNT and YYREEE (reference sequence). The CDR3 spans 14 residues. V dropped 4 bases and J dropped 1; count of bases not matched to a gene: 3. The CDR3 loop is CASSLTGANTEAFF. The CDR3 DNA sequence: TGTGCCAGCAGCCTGACAGGGGCGAACACTGAAGCTTTCTTT.

The genes are TRBV28 and TRBJ1-2; 7 bases line up with TRBD1. V shed 3 bases and J 6 bases; nucleotides not matched to a gene: 7. There are 14 residues in the CDR3. Germline V gene data show CDR1 as MDHEN and CDR2 as SYDVKM. CDR3 nucleotide sequence: TGTGCCAGCAGTTTCGCTACAGGGGATCATGGCTACACCTTC. Protein: CASSFATGDHGYTF.

V and J are TRBV27 and TRBJ1-4; D unresolved. This CDR3 has 14 residues. CDR1 MNHEY and CDR2 SMNVEV come from the germline V gene (reference sequence). V shed 8 bases and J shed 7 bases, with 17 bases lying between them. CDR3 bases: TGTGCCAGCGGTTGGAGGGAGGCGGGTGAAAAACTGTTTTTT. Amino acids: CASGWREAGEKLFF.

The V gene is TRBV5-6, the J gene TRBJ1-2; D might be TRBD1 (6 bases). The CDR3 totals 13 residues. V lost 4 bases and J lost 8, with 15 bases in between. The germline V gene has CDR1 SGHDT and CDR2 YYEEEE. The CDR3 spells CASSPGGAWGYTF. The DNA of the CDR3 is TGTGCCAGCAGCCCTGGGGGGGCTTGGGGCTACACCTTC.